This T cell receptor (beta chain) was documented in a study of blood T cell repertoires in COVID-19. Study-wide context: Spain, Italy and the United States supplied samples that represented acute and convalescent COVID-19. Sources were T cells, B-cell-depleted T cells, or PBMCs; the material itself was cDNA or gDNA.

Seattle's cohort entered during active infection and was followed longitudinally. As handled by the study authors: Estimation of nucleated cell counts relied on the amplification of reference gene primers. Some clones are missing from TCRdb's copy, which holds only in-frame ones; the method was immunoSEQ multiplex PCR. The DNA was the basis for D and trimming; V, J and clone size are from that table. Among roughly 290,000 clones listed, roughly 88% were seen once. V was shortened by 10 bases and J by 3 bases, with 16 bases between the two germline ends. The germline V gene has CDR1 MDHEN and CDR2 SYDVKM. CDR3 length equals 14 residues.

The genes are TRBV28 and TRBJ1-3; no definite D call. The receptor was derived from a human donor with COVID-19, enrolled during active disease. The donor label of this sample is uncertain. Sequenced sample: peripheral blood. The CDR3 loop is CATNQAEGGNTIYF. Written as DNA, the CDR3 is TGTGCCACGAATCAAGCGGAGGGTGGAAACACCATATATTTT.